These 6 T cell receptor beta chains originate from one sample sequenced in a study of T cell responses to AZD1222 COVID-19 vaccine. The data were produced by immunoSEQ multiplex PCR, yet TCRdb's version contains in-frame clones alone and is incomplete. The table shows 75,000 to 95,000 clones, with under 90% occurring only once. The sample consisted of peripheral blood, taken on day 0 of MenACWY control vaccination. These receptor sequences come from an adult in good health.

This chain connects TRBV19 to TRBJ2-7; D might be TRBD1 or TRBD2, each matching 5 bases. The germline V gene encodes CDR1 LNHDA and CDR2 SQIVND (reference sequence). V lost 11 bases, J lost 12 bases, and 23 bases lay in between. This CDR3 is built from 12 residues. The DNA of the CDR3 is TGTGCCTCCTCGAGGGACGGGCTTTTTAGGTACTTC. Translation gives CASSRDGLFRYF.

V is TRBV27 and J is TRBJ2-1; 7 bases line up with TRBD1. The CDR3 extends over 13 amino acids. The ends lost 5 bases at V and 4 bases at J; junction bases unmatched: 2. CDR1 and CDR2 (germline): MNHEY, SMNVEV (reference sequence). The DNA of the CDR3 is TGTGCCAGCAGTATACAGGGGTACAATGAGCAGTTCTTC. This codes for CASSIQGYNEQFF.

This chain connects TRBV20-1 to TRBJ1-1; D unclear. Per the germline V gene, CDR1 is DFQATT and CDR2 is SNEGSKA (reference sequence). V was trimmed by 3 bases and J by 7 bases, leaving 6 bases between them. The CDR3 covers 10 residues. CDR3 nucleotides: TGCAGTGCTAGGGGCGGTGAAGCTTTCTTT. Encoded protein: CSARGGEAFF.

The chain combines TRBV6-6 with TRBJ2-3; 8 bases line up with TRBD1. Trimming cost V 10 bases and J 2 bases; bases outside gene matches: 8. The CDR3 spans 14 residues. Germline-derived CDR1 and CDR2 are MNHNY and SVGAGI (reference sequence). CDR3 bases: TGTGCCACCAGACAGGGGCTATACACAGATACGCAGTATTTT. It yields the protein CATRQGLYTDTQYF.

The chain is built from TRBV9 and TRBJ2-3; D gene ambiguous. This CDR3 is 12 amino acids long. Germline CDR1 is SGDLS and CDR2 is YYNGEE. V was trimmed by 5 bases and J by 4 bases, leaving 8 bases between them. CDR3 nucleotide sequence: TGTGCCAGCAGTTCACTGGCAGATACGCAGTATTTT. It specifies CASSSLADTQYF.

This chain connects TRBV19 to TRBJ1-2; 8 nucleotides agree with TRBD1. The germline gives CDR1 LNHDA, CDR2 SQIVND (reference sequence). CDR3 length equals 14 residues. The J segment lost 3 bases and the V segment lost 5 bases, leaving 5 bases of the junction unmatched. The CDR3 loop reads CASSFGTGHYGYTF. The CDR3 region has the DNA TGTGCCAGTAGTTTCGGGACAGGCCACTATGGCTACACCTTC.